This T cell receptor beta chain was observed in a study of patients and donors after allogeneic stem cell transplantation. Ten or more counts support this clonotype. TCRdb redid the calling of the RT-PCR reads with MiXCR, one entry per CDR3 protein. Of about 40,000 distinct CDR3 sequences in the sample, 25% to 40% are singletons; the top ten hold more than 70%. This CDR3 comprises 15 residues. Germline V gene sequence: CDR1 SEHNR, CDR2 FQNEAQ (reference sequence). Trimming left V 1 base short and J 7 bases short, with 13 bases between. The source is a human donor who was either an allogeneic HSCT recipient or a stem cell or donor lymphocyte infusion donor (not recorded which). It is not recorded whose cells these are; they may come from a transplant donor. This chain links TRBV7-9 with TRBJ1-4; D gene unclear. Specimen: blood, either unsorted or a sorted T cell fraction (not recorded which). The CDR3 coding sequence is TGTGCCAGCAGCTTAGAGGCCAGGCGGAGTGAAAAACTGTTTTTT. Amino acid sequence: CASSLEARRSEKLFF.